These 25 T cell receptor beta chains were sequenced from one sample in a study of shared clonotypes between healthy human individuals. Repertoires were generated with immunoSEQ multiplex PCR, while TCRdb's copy carries only in-frame clones and drops some. Altogether over a million clones are present, around three quarters being singletons, with the ten largest covering roughly 0.62%. What was sequenced was memory CD4+ T cells from PBMCs. Subset denoted: CD45RA-negative fraction. The receptor set was obtained from a man younger than 35 in good health. Some clones in this sample may be carry-over from other donors' samples.

The chain couples TRBV4-2 to TRBJ2-3; D call uncertain. Looked up from germline, CDR1 is LGHNA and CDR2 is YNFKEQ. CDR3 length equals 13 residues. With 1 base removed from V and 3 bases from J, the gap between germline ends came to 5 bases. CDR3 bases: TGTGCCAGCAGCCAAGTCACGACAGATACGCAGTATTTT. The encoded protein is CASSQVTTDTQYF.

Only a few counts were recorded for this clone. The V call is TRBV2, the J call TRBJ2-1; D call uncertain. V was shortened by 1 base and J by 5 bases, with 3 bases between the two germline ends. The germline CDR1 and CDR2 sequences are SNHLY and FYNNEI. The CDR3 has 12 residues. The CDR3 loop is CASSEGDNEQFF. CDR3 sequence (DNA): TGTGCCAGCAGTGAAGGGGACAATGAGCAGTTCTTC.

Comment on this clone: A junction end diverges from the germline sequence, so it may reflect a read error. The rearrangement links TRBV12-5 to TRBJ2-1; 11 positions match TRBD1. CDR1 and CDR2 from the germline V gene are LGHNT and FRNRAP. The CDR3 consists of 14 residues. The CDR3 DNA reads TGTGCTAGTGGTTTGGTCCCGGGACAGGGGGTCAAGGTCTTC. Residues: CASGLVPGQGVKVF.

V gene TRBV28 combines with J gene TRBJ2-7, with D unclear. The V gene lost 4 bases and the J gene lost 6 bases, with 19 bases spanning the gap. Germline CDR1 is MDHEN and CDR2 is SYDVKM. CDR3 length equals 15 residues. The DNA of the CDR3 is TGTGCCAGCAGTTCGGTCGGGTCGCCCAAAGGCGAGCAGTACTTC. Its translation: CASSSVGSPKGEQYF.

This clone was detected once. The chain uses TRBV7-3 and TRBJ2-7, with D possibly called TRBD1 or TRBD2 (5 bases each). The V end lost 5 bases, the J end lost 5 bases, and 13 bases lay between the germline ends. Per the germline V gene, CDR1 is SGHTA and CDR2 is FQGTGA. The length of the CDR3 is 13 residues. CDR3 sequence (DNA): TGTGCCAGCAGCCAGGGACCTTACGACGAGCAGTACTTC. This encodes CASSQGPYDEQYF.

The CDR3 coding sequence is TGTGCCAGCAGCCCGGGGGTAAATCCCTACGAGCAGTACTTC. This sequence encodes CASSPGVNPYEQYF. This chain uses TRBV5-4 with TRBJ2-7; perhaps TRBD2 as D (6 bases). CDR3 length: 14 residues. Germline V lookup: CDR1 SGHNT, CDR2 YYREEE (reference sequence). Between the trimmed V and J ends, which lost 4 bases and 2 bases, there was a span of 13 bases. The complete variable domain, with remaining parts taken from reference TRBV5-4 and TRBJ2-7, reads ETGVTQSPTHLIKTRGQQVTLRCSSQSGHNTVSWYQQALGQGPQFIFQYYREEENGRGNFPPRFSGLQFPNYSSELNVNALELDDSALYLCASSPGVNPYEQYFGPGTRLTVT.

V usage is TRBV11-2 and J usage is TRBJ1-1; D call uncertain. CDR3 length: 15 residues. V was shortened by 0 bases and J by 11 bases, with 19 bases between the two germline ends. Germline V gene data show CDR1 as SGHAT and CDR2 as FQNNGV. The CDR3, as DNA: TGTGCCAGCAGCTTAGATGGCGGGTTGGGTAGAGGGGCTTTCTTT. It encodes CASSLDGGLGRGAFF.

A remark on this clone: A single base separates this from a much larger clone, so it may be a read error. The rearrangement links TRBV30 to TRBJ2-5, with D possibly being TRBD2 (5 bases). The germline gives CDR1 GTSNPN, CDR2 SVGIG (reference sequence). This CDR3 region has 13 residues. As DNA, the CDR3 is TGTGCCTGGAGTTATAGCGCCCAAGAGGCCCAGTACTTC. Amino acid sequence: CAWSYSAQEAQYF.

The chain has TRBV6-5 and TRBJ2-7; 7 bases line up with TRBD1. The CDR3 spans 13 residues. Looked up from germline, CDR1 is MNHEY and CDR2 is SVGAGI. With 5 bases clipped from V and 5 bases from J, the junction kept 6 bases outside the gene matches. The DNA of the CDR3 is TGTGCCAGCAGTCCACAGGGGATCCACGAGCAGTACTTC. Encoded protein: CASSPQGIHEQYF.

The chain combines TRBV25-1 with TRBJ1-1; TRBD1 matches at 7 bases. Germline-derived CDR1 and CDR2 are MGHDK and SYGVNS. With 3 bases clipped from V and 2 bases from J, the junction kept 6 bases outside the gene matches. The CDR3 spans 15 residues. The CDR3 reads CASSETGNTNTEAFF. CDR3 in DNA: TGTGCCAGCAGTGAGACAGGGAACACAAACACTGAAGCTTTCTTT.

The count of this clone is one. This CDR3 is CASSPVPKSPRGPTYEQYF. Here the CDR3 DNA reads TGTGCCAGCAGCCCCGTCCCAAAATCTCCTCGGGGCCCTACCTACGAGCAGTACTTC. This chain uses TRBV7-6 with TRBJ2-7; D possibly matches TRBD1 or TRBD2 (5 bases each). V lost 5 bases to trimming and J lost 2 bases, with 28 bases between them. Germline lookup yields CDR1 SGHVS and CDR2 FNYEAQ. This CDR3 comprises 19 residues.

The CDR3 loop reads CASSFPTIPSGTSYNEQFF. Here the CDR3 DNA reads TGTGCCAGCAGCTTCCCCACCATTCCTAGCGGGACTTCCTACAATGAGCAGTTCTTC. The chain carries TRBV7-9 and TRBJ2-1; 9 bases are shared with TRBD2. This CDR3 has 19 residues. The J segment lost 1 base and the V segment lost 3 bases, leaving 13 bases of the junction unmatched. Germline CDR1 and CDR2: SEHNR and FQNEAQ (reference sequence).

The gene calls are TRBV28 and TRBJ2-6; tentatively, D is TRBD1 (7 bases). The ends were cut back, 10 bases at V and 1 base at J, with 14 bases in the middle. Germline CDR1 is MDHEN and CDR2 is SYDVKM. The CDR3 contains 15 residues. CDR3 bases: TGTGCCACCAAGGCAGGGGGGTCTGGGGCCAACGTCCTGACTTTC. Its translation: CATKAGGSGANVLTF.

The gene calls are TRBV6-5 and TRBJ1-1, with TRBD1 matching over 7 bases. The CDR3 is made up of 12 amino acids. After removal of 5 bases from V and 7 bases from J, the junction contained 4 bases not matched to a gene. Germline V gene sequence: CDR1 MNHEY, CDR2 SVGAGI. The CDR3 sequence is CASSQRQGEAFF. DNA of the CDR3: TGTGCCAGCAGTCAGCGACAGGGTGAAGCTTTCTTT.

This chain connects TRBV7-9 to TRBJ2-7; 8 bases match TRBD1. The V gene end was trimmed by 5 bases and the J gene end by 5 bases; junction bases not matched to a gene: 8. The CDR3 sequence is 14 residues long. Germline V gene lookup returns CDR1 SEHNR and CDR2 FQNEAQ (reference sequence). DNA for the CDR3: TGTGCCAGCAGCCGGACAGGGCCTGAGGACGAGCAGTACTTC. Its protein product is CASSRTGPEDEQYF.

The sample holds a few counts of this clone. This chain uses TRBV7-9 with TRBJ2-3; no clear D. The CDR3 covers 14 residues. The germline gives CDR1 SEHNR, CDR2 FQNEAQ (reference sequence). Deletions cut 1 base from V and 1 base from J, with 6 bases between. This CDR3 reads CASSLVVGTDTQYF. CDR3 DNA: TGTGCCAGCAGCTTAGTGGTCGGCACAGATACGCAGTATTTT.

For the CDR3, the DNA is TGTGCCAGCAGCCTCGCCCCGGGACAGGGGTACGGCTACACCTTC. The encoded protein is CASSLAPGQGYGYTF. The V call is TRBV28, the J call TRBJ1-2; 10 bases fit TRBD1. The CDR3 has 15 amino acids. Trimming cost V 6 bases and J 8 bases; bases outside gene matches: 12. The V gene's germline CDR1 is MDHEN and CDR2 SYDVKM.

This clone appeared a few times. The CDR3 sequence is CASKLTGGSATEAFF. The CDR3 nucleotides read TGCGCCAGCAAACTTACCGGGGGATCTGCCACTGAAGCTTTCTTT. The genes are TRBV5-1 and TRBJ1-1, with D tentatively TRBD1 (5 bases). The CDR3 is 15 residues long. V was cut by 6 bases and J by 4 bases, with 19 bases left in between. Germline-derived CDR1 and CDR2 are SGHRS and YFSETQ.

V usage is TRBV19 and J usage is TRBJ2-3; D is possibly TRBD2 (5 bases). This CDR3 is 16 amino acids long. Germline lookup yields CDR1 LNHDA and CDR2 SQIVND (reference sequence). The ends were cut back, 5 bases at V and 4 bases at J, with 19 bases in the middle. The CDR3 here is CASSEGSALSADTQYF. CDR3 nucleotide sequence: TGTGCCAGTAGTGAGGGTAGCGCGCTTTCCGCAGATACGCAGTATTTT.

The chain combines TRBV9 with TRBJ1-5; D perhaps matches TRBD1 (6 bases). Germline V CDR1 and CDR2: SGDLS, YYNGEE. The CDR3 contains 15 residues. V lost 0 bases and J lost 6, with 13 bases in between. The CDR3 is CASSVGPGGGQPQHF. The CDR3 DNA follows: TGTGCCAGCAGCGTAGGTCCGGGGGGCGGTCAGCCCCAGCATTTT.

The chain combines TRBV30 with TRBJ2-2; unclear D gene. Germline V gene lookup returns CDR1 GTSNPN and CDR2 SVGIG (reference sequence). The germline V and J ends were trimmed by 1 base and 8 bases, with 11 bases remaining between them. There are 13 residues in the CDR3. CDR3 in amino acids: CAWSGLKAGELFF. In DNA form, the CDR3 reads TGTGCCTGGAGTGGCCTAAAGGCGGGGGAGCTGTTTTTT.

This chain links TRBV29-1 with TRBJ2-4; 10 bases align to TRBD2. CDR3 length: 15 residues. The V gene end was trimmed by 5 bases and the J gene end by 7 bases; junction bases not matched to a gene: 11. CDR1 SQVTM and CDR2 ANQGSEA come from the germline V gene. The DNA of the CDR3 is TGCAGCGTTACACCCAGCGGGAGGGCTACGAACATTCAGTACTTC. Protein sequence: CSVTPSGRATNIQYF.

The rearrangement uses TRBV5-5 and TRBJ2-2; TRBD1 aligns across 7 bases. Germline V gene data show CDR1 as SGHKS and CDR2 as YYEKEE (reference sequence). The CDR3 is made up of 14 amino acids. Unmatched junction bases numbered 2, after V lost 2 bases and J lost 4 bases. The chain's CDR3 is CASSLTGVTGELFF. CDR3 coding DNA: TGTGCCAGCAGCTTAACAGGGGTCACCGGGGAGCTGTTTTTT.

V is TRBV10-3 and J is TRBJ2-7; 15 positions match TRBD2. Losses at the gene ends were 3 bases for V and 9 bases for J; bases not matched to a gene: 6. The CDR3 is 15 amino acids. The V gene's germline CDR1 is ENHRY and CDR2 SYGVKD. This CDR3 is CAISDGTSGRWTQYF. The CDR3 nucleotides are TGTGCCATCAGTGATGGGACTAGCGGGAGGTGGACGCAGTACTTC.

The genes are TRBV7-2 and TRBJ2-2; D not certain. CDR3 size: 16 residues. CDR1 and CDR2 from the germline V gene are SGHTA and FQGNSA. Trimming pared 1 base from V and 1 base from J, leaving 10 bases between. CDR3 nucleotides: TGTGCCAGCAGCTTAGGAGCCTCGCTGAACACCGGGGAGCTGTTTTTT. Residues: CASSLGASLNTGELFF.